The 2 T cell receptor beta chains listed next were all sequenced from one sample in a study of T cells in women clearing cervical HPV infection. Assay: immunoSEQ multiplex PCR; the TCRdb copy retains only in-frame clones and omits some. Its listing shows 35,000 to 45,000 clones. Material for sequencing was blood buffy coat. The receptors were gathered from a woman between 18 and 69 years old with a cervical HPV16 infection that either progressed to CIN3+ or cleared (not recorded which).

As regards this clone: The read terminates 3 residues ahead of where the CDR3 ends, so the germline J gene completes it. This chain links TRBV5-5 with TRBJ1-3; D call uncertain. CDR1 and CDR2 from the germline V gene are SGHKS and YYEKEE (reference sequence). This CDR3 spans 14 amino acids. Deletions cut 4 bases from V and 8 bases from J, with 16 bases between. The CDR3 is CASSLDGLDYTIYF. CDR3 DNA (partial): TGTGCCAGCAGCCTCGACGGCCTTGACTACACC.

Of note for this clone: The read ends 3 residues shy of where the CDR3 ends; the end is completed using the germline J gene. The chain combines TRBV19 with TRBJ1-3, with D unclear. Germline CDR1 and CDR2: LNHDA and SQIVND (reference sequence). The CDR3 totals 14 residues. V was pared by 3 bases and J by 0 bases, with 6 bases between. This CDR3 reads CASSIARSGNTIYF. The DNA read from the CDR3 is TGTGCCAGTAGTATCGCGCGCTCTGGAAACACC.